This is a list of T cell receptor beta chains from one sample in a study of cytomegalovirus exposure and HLA in healthy donors. TCRdb's table, derived via immunoSEQ multiplex PCR, lists solely in-frame clones and lacks some. The sample contains 150,000 to 200,000 clones, over 75% of which appear only once. Sequencing used PBMCs. These receptors were collected from a woman younger than 30 in good health and CMV-seronegative. Each CDR3 is given with its conserved first and last residue. A D gene is named only where the DNA matches it firmly. Rows may omit the clone size; those that give it use once, few, many or a size class.

D	V	size	J	CDR3	DNA
.	TRBV6-5	.	TRBJ1-5	CASSYRGNSNQPQHF	TGTGCCAGCAGTTACCGGGGGAATAGCAATCAGCCCCAGCATTTT
TRBD1	TRBV10-1	.	TRBJ1-5	CASTGTGIFQPQHF	TGCGCCAGCACAGGGACAGGGATCTTTCAGCCCCAGCATTTT
TRBD1	TRBV2	.	TRBJ1-1	CASNARDRGFTEAFF	TGTGCCAGCAATGCTAGGGACAGGGGGTTCACTGAAGCTTTCTTT
TRBD2	TRBV4-2	.	TRBJ2-2	CASSQEGLAGPPGELFF	TGTGCCAGCAGCCAAGAAGGGCTAGCGGGGCCCCCCGGGGAGCTGTTTTTT
TRBD1	TRBV27	.	TRBJ1-2	CASSLNRGPTLSGYTF	TGTGCCAGCAGTTTAAACAGGGGGCCTACGTTGTCCGGCTACACCTTC
TRBD2	TRBV9	.	TRBJ2-1	CASSVGGGGYNEQFF	TGTGCCAGCAGCGTAGGTGGCGGGGGTTACAATGAGCAGTTCTTC
.	TRBV27	.	TRBJ2-1	CASSFYRTEQFF	TGTGCCAGCAGTTTTTACCGGACAGAGCAGTTCTTC
TRBD2	TRBV7-3	.	TRBJ2-7	CASSLIGGAPEQYF	TGTGCCAGCAGCTTAATCGGGGGGGCGCCGGAGCAGTACTTC
.	TRBV18	.	TRBJ1-1	CASSPGENLFSEAFF	TGTGCCAGCTCACCCGGGGAGAACTTGTTTTCTGAAGCTTTCTTT
TRBD1	TRBV30	.	TRBJ1-4	CAWSGDRTNEKLFF	TGTGCCTGGAGCGGGGACAGAACTAATGAAAAACTGTTTTTT
TRBD1	TRBV5-1	.	TRBJ2-7	CASSLSGTALVISSYEQYF	TGCGCCAGCAGCTTATCCGGGACAGCCCTCGTAATTTCCTCCTACGAGCAGTACTTC
.	TRBV5-5	few	TRBJ2-5	CASSLAGASETQYF	TGTGCCAGCAGCTTGGCTGGGGCCAGTGAGACCCAGTACTTC
.	TRBV5-6	.	TRBJ1-3	CASSLGQAGSGNTIYF	TGTGCCAGCAGCTTGGGTCAGGCGGGCTCTGGAAACACCATATATTTT
TRBD2	TRBV5-1	.	TRBJ2-2	CASSFGGLAGVGGELFF	TGCGCCAGCAGCTTTGGGGGACTAGCGGGAGTCGGCGGGGAGCTGTTTTTT
.	TRBV20-1	few	TRBJ2-7	CSARARSEQYF	TGCAGTGCTAGAGCCCGCAGCGAGCAGTACTTC
.	TRBV15	.	TRBJ1-1	CATSRGGRVNTEAFF	TGTGCCACCAGCAGGGGCGGGAGGGTCAACACTGAAGCTTTCTTT
.	TRBV18	.	TRBJ2-1	CASSPAQGPQFF	TGTGCCAGCTCACCGGCACAGGGCCCCCAGTTCTTC
TRBD2	TRBV6-6	.	TRBJ2-5	CASSYSAGVGETQYF	TGTGCCAGCAGTTACTCAGCGGGGGTAGGGGAGACCCAGTACTTC
TRBD1	TRBV5-6	.	TRBJ2-3	CASSLYRGTDTQYF	TGTGCCAGCAGCTTATACAGGGGGACAGATACGCAGTATTTT
.	TRBV5-1	.	TRBJ2-5	CASSLGRFQETQYF	TGCGCCAGCAGCTTGGGGCGGTTCCAAGAGACCCAGTACTTC
.	TRBV2	.	TRBJ2-2	CASSELGGSHTGELFF	TGTGCCAGCAGTGAGTTGGGTGGGAGCCACACCGGGGAGCTGTTTTTT
TRBD1	TRBV10-1	.	TRBJ2-7	CASSEGQGPCEQYF	TGCGCCAGCAGTGAGGGACAGGGCCCTTGCGAGCAGTACTTC
TRBD2	TRBV7-3	few	TRBJ2-1	CASSSLAGGGNEQFF	TGTGCCAGCAGCTCATTAGCGGGAGGAGGTAATGAGCAGTTCTTC
.	TRBV5-1	.	TRBJ1-2	CASSLLGGGGTGYTF	TGCGCCAGCAGCTTGCTGGGCGGAGGAGGGACGGGCTACACCTTC
TRBD2	TRBV27	.	TRBJ2-5	CASSVLAGQETQYF	TGTGCCAGCAGTGTCCTAGCGGGCCAAGAGACCCAGTACTTC
TRBD1	TRBV7-6	.	TRBJ1-1	CASSARPGQGIIEAFF	TGTGCCAGCAGCGCACGTCCGGGACAGGGAATTATTGAAGCTTTCTTT
.	TRBV6-6	few	TRBJ2-7	CASSYFQGYEQYF	TGTGCCAGCAGTTACTTTCAGGGCTACGAGCAGTACTTC
.	TRBV7-6	.	TRBJ2-3	CASSYQSTDTQYF	TGTGCCAGCAGCTACCAGAGCACAGATACGCAGTATTTT
.	TRBV4-1	.	TRBJ2-7	CASSQDTLSVYEQYF	TGCGCCAGCAGCCAAGACACGTTATCGGTCTACGAGCAGTACTTC
.	TRBV7-9	.	TRBJ1-6	CSSSTSLAPLHF	TGTTCCAGCAGCACTAGTTTAGCACCCCTCCACTTT
TRBD1	TRBV28	.	TRBJ2-1	CASSTGVGYNEQFF	TGTGCCAGCAGTACAGGGGTCGGGTACAATGAGCAGTTCTTC
.	TRBV9	.	TRBJ2-2	CASSVRLLNTGELFF	TGTGCCAGCAGCGTCAGACTACTAAACACCGGGGAGCTGTTTTTT
.	TRBV10-3	once	TRBJ1-5	CAIGGTALGPQHF	TGTGCCATCGGCGGGACGGCTCTCGGGCCCCAGCATTTT
TRBD1	TRBV5-1	.	TRBJ1-4	CASSPGQGSEKLFF	TGCGCCAGCAGCCCAGGACAGGGGAGTGAAAAACTGTTTTTT